This passage covers 30 T cell receptor beta chains from one sample sequenced in a study of technical replicates of blood from several donors (dated by TCRdb to 2017 to 2019). Libraries were made using the immunoSEQ multiplex PCR assay. The table was pulled from immuneACCESS by TCRdb, which kept in-frame rearrangements only. Such tables lose some clones; where checked, under half of the loss comes from unresolved V genes, and the rest has no known cause. The sample table records 70,000 to 85,000 clones; roughly 94% of these occur just once. About 0.27% of the sample is taken by the ten largest. Sequenced sample: T cells isolated from PBMCs. All receptors derive from a human donor in good health.

This clone was counted once. This chain uses TRBV6-1 with TRBJ1-5; 7 nucleotides agree with TRBD1. Germline CDR1 and CDR2: MNHNS and SASEGT. The CDR3 runs 20 residues. V gave up 2 bases and J gave up 6 bases; unmatched junction bases: 22. As DNA, the CDR3 is TGTGCCAGCAGTGAATTACAGGGGAGAATTACATCCATCCCTGGTCAGCCCCAGCATTTT. This translates into CASSELQGRITSIPGQPQHF.

The rearrangement joins TRBV5-1 to TRBJ2-1; the D gene is possibly TRBD2 (6 bases). Germline CDR1 SGHRS, CDR2 YFSETQ. With 4 bases removed from V and 0 bases from J, the gap between germline ends came to 20 bases. This CDR3 comprises 18 residues. The CDR3 sequence is CASSPPRGKRSSYNEQFF. Here the CDR3 DNA reads TGCGCCAGCAGCCCACCTCGGGGGAAGAGGAGCTCCTACAATGAGCAGTTCTTC. The full variable domain, completed using reference TRBV5-1 and TRBJ2-1, is KAGVTQTPRYLIKTRGQQVTLSCSPISGHRSVSWYQQTPGQGLQFLFEYFSETQRNKGNFPGRFSGRQFSNSRSEMNVSTLELGDSALYLCASSPPRGKRSSYNEQFFGPGTRLTVL.

CDR3 residues: CASSFSDRLEHEQYF. CDR3 coding DNA: TGTGCCAGCAGCTTCAGTGACAGGTTAGAACACGAGCAGTACTTC. This chain connects TRBV5-4 to TRBJ2-7, with a tentative D call TRBD1 (6 bases). Trimming removed 2 bases at V and 5 bases at J, with 17 bases between. This CDR3 has 15 residues. Germline V gene sequence: CDR1 SGHNT, CDR2 YYREEE (reference sequence).

The rearrangement joins TRBV6-6 to TRBJ2-7, with 14 nucleotides matching TRBD2. Germline V gene sequence: CDR1 MNHNY, CDR2 SVGAGI (reference sequence). The CDR3 is 14 amino acids. Trimming removed 6 bases from V and 3 bases from J; junction bases left unmatched: 1. CDR3 residues: CASRGTSGSYEQYF. DNA for the CDR3: TGTGCCAGCAGGGGGACTAGCGGGAGCTACGAGCAGTACTTC.

This chain uses TRBV7-9 with TRBJ1-4, with D possibly being TRBD1 (6 bases). Germline lookup yields CDR1 SEHNR and CDR2 FQNEAQ (reference sequence). V was pared by 3 bases and J by 4 bases, with 9 bases between. This CDR3 has 14 residues. The CDR3 bases are TGTGCCAGCAGCTTGGGACATATTAATGAAAAACTGTTTTTT. Translated, it gives CASSLGHINEKLFF.

This sequence joins TRBV6-5 and TRBJ2-5; 9 nucleotides align to TRBD2. The CDR3 extends over 14 amino acids. Trimming took 5 bases from V and 5 from J; bases not matched to a gene: 6. Germline CDR1 and CDR2: MNHEY and SVGAGI. The CDR3 coding sequence is TGTGCCAGCAGTCTAGGACTAGCGAGGGAGACCCAGTACTTC. Protein product: CASSLGLARETQYF.

The rearrangement uses TRBV4-1 and TRBJ1-5; 10 bases are shared with TRBD1. CDR3 length equals 20 residues. J gave up 5 bases and V 6 bases, and 22 bases lay outside the gene matches. Per the germline V gene, CDR1 is MGHRA and CDR2 is YSYEKL. The CDR3 DNA follows: TGCGCCAGCAGTCCAGGCACTACTCAAGCGGGACAGGGGTTACATCAGCCCCAGCATTTT. Protein product: CASSPGTTQAGQGLHQPQHF.

In its sample, this clone is medium-sized. The V gene is TRBV5-1, the J gene TRBJ2-7, with TRBD1 as a possible D gene (6 bases). V lost 1 base, J lost 5 bases, and 10 bases lay in between. The germline V gene has CDR1 SGHRS and CDR2 YFSETQ. The CDR3 spans 13 residues. The CDR3 sequence is CASSLTDSDEQYF. The DNA for the CDR3 is TGCGCCAGCAGCTTGACGGACAGTGACGAGCAGTACTTC.

The chain recombines TRBV9 with TRBJ2-2; D is ambiguous. The CDR3 covers 15 residues. The V end was cut by 4 bases, the J end by 6 bases, with 16 bases between. Looked up from germline, CDR1 is SGDLS and CDR2 is YYNGEE. This CDR3 reads CASSSTPTRAGELFF. The CDR3 DNA reads as TGTGCCAGCAGCTCCACTCCAACCCGGGCCGGGGAGCTGTTTTTT.

The chain combines TRBV2 with TRBJ2-7, with 12 bases matching TRBD1. CDR1 and CDR2 from the germline V gene are SNHLY and FYNNEI. V lost 7 bases to trimming and J lost 10 bases; unmatched junction nucleotides: 8. The CDR3 is 13 amino acids. CDR3 coding DNA: TGTGCCAGCATAGGGACAGGGGGCGCGGGACAGTACTTC. Translated, it gives CASIGTGGAGQYF.

The chain links TRBV9 to TRBJ2-7; 8 bases map to TRBD2. The CDR3 spans 14 residues. Looked up from germline, CDR1 is SGDLS and CDR2 is YYNGEE. J lost 6 bases, V lost 0 bases, and 5 bases had no gene match. The CDR3, as DNA: TGTGCCAGCAGCGTAGTGGGACTAGGGAGCGAGCAGTACTTC. Encoded protein: CASSVVGLGSEQYF.

The gene calls are TRBV19 and TRBJ1-1, with D maybe TRBD1 (5 bases). The CDR3 consists of 12 residues. Germline V gene sequence: CDR1 LNHDA, CDR2 SQIVND (reference sequence). V shed 9 bases and J shed 3 bases, with 11 bases lying between them. CDR3 sequence reads: CASRQQYTEAFF. CDR3 nucleotide sequence: TGTGCCAGCCGACAGCAGTACACTGAAGCTTTCTTT.

This rearrangement joins TRBV5-4 to TRBJ2-7; maybe TRBD2 (6 bases). V lost 6 bases, J lost 6 bases, and 22 bases lay in between. Germline lookup yields CDR1 SGHNT and CDR2 YYREEE (reference sequence). The length of the CDR3 is 15 residues. CDR3 sequence: CASTPGGTGDTEQYF. CDR3 bases: TGTGCCAGCACCCCTGGGGGGACGGGTGACACCGAGCAGTACTTC.

This sequence joins TRBV2 and TRBJ2-5; 11 nucleotides match TRBD2. Germline V CDR1 and CDR2: SNHLY, FYNNEI. The V and J ends lost 1 base and 5 bases, in that order; junction bases with no gene match: 3. The CDR3 runs 15 residues. CDR3 nucleotide sequence: TGTGCCAGCAGTGAAGGACTAGCGGGATTGGAGACCCAGTACTTC. Translating gives CASSEGLAGLETQYF.

This clone was seen only once. At one boundary the junction diverges from the germline segment, which might be a read error. The chain's CDR3 is CASREPGQTSSWYF. The CDR3 bases are TGTGCCAGCAGAGAACCGGGACAGACCTCGAGTTGGTACTTT. V gene TRBV6-5 combines with J gene TRBJ1-1; 7 bases agree with TRBD1. The CDR3 loop spans 14 amino acids. Germline CDR1 and CDR2: MNHEY and SVGAGI.

V is TRBV27 and J is TRBJ2-5; the D gene is possibly TRBD2 (6 bases). Looked up from germline, CDR1 is MNHEY and CDR2 is SMNVEV (reference sequence). CDR3 length: 14 amino acids. V lost 5 bases to trimming and J lost 5 bases, with 15 bases between them. This CDR3 reads CASSERRVPETQYF. In nucleotides, the CDR3 is TGTGCCAGCAGTGAGAGGAGGGTTCCGGAGACCCAGTACTTC.

The chain is built from TRBV27 and TRBJ1-1; no clear D. Per the germline V gene, CDR1 is MNHEY and CDR2 is SMNVEV (reference sequence). The length of the CDR3 is 13 residues. The V end was cut by 3 bases, the J end by 1 base, with 6 bases between. CDR3 amino acids: CASSFYSNTEAFF. CDR3 sequence (DNA): TGTGCCAGCAGTTTCTACTCGAACACTGAAGCTTTCTTT.

The chain has TRBV30 and TRBJ1-2, with D perhaps matching TRBD1 (6 bases). The CDR3 totals 16 residues. Per germline, CDR1 GTSNPN and CDR2 SVGIG (reference sequence). V was shortened by 5 bases and J by 1 base, with 20 bases between the two germline ends. CDR3: CAWGGKGLQFNYGYTF. CDR3 DNA: TGTGCCTGGGGGGGCAAAGGGCTCCAATTTAACTATGGCTACACCTTC.

The rearrangement links TRBV5-4 to TRBJ2-3; D is ambiguous. The CDR3 loop spans 12 amino acids. Trimming pared 2 bases from V and 3 bases from J, leaving 4 bases between. Germline V gives CDR1 SGHNT, CDR2 YYREEE (reference sequence). CDR3 coding DNA: TGTGCCAGCAGCTTATATACAGATACGCAGTATTTT. Amino acid sequence: CASSLYTDTQYF.

The rearrangement uses TRBV30 and TRBJ2-7; 8 bases align to TRBD1. This CDR3 is 14 amino acids long. The junction had 3 bases not matched to a gene; V was cut back by 1 base and J by 1 base. Germline CDR1 GTSNPN, CDR2 SVGIG (reference sequence). The CDR3, as DNA: TGTGCCTGGAGTGCCGGGACAGGTTCCTACGAGCAGTACTTC. Its translation is CAWSAGTGSYEQYF.

The CDR3 here is CASSLAGGERRKTQYF. The CDR3 DNA sequence: TGTGCCAGCAGCTTGGCCGGGGGGGAGAGGAGAAAGACCCAGTACTTC. V gene TRBV5-4 combines with J gene TRBJ2-5, with 8 bases lining up with TRBD2. CDR1 and CDR2 (germline): SGHNT, YYREEE (reference sequence). Losses at the gene ends were 0 bases for V and 6 bases for J; bases not matched to a gene: 10. This CDR3 comprises 16 residues.

The chain uses TRBV7-9 and TRBJ2-3; D possibly corresponds to TRBD1 (5 bases). V was trimmed by 4 bases and J by 5 bases, leaving 16 bases between them. In germline, CDR1 is SEHNR, CDR2 FQNEAQ (reference sequence). The length of the CDR3 is 15 residues. DNA for the CDR3: TGTGCCAGCAGCTCCCTGGGGCCTGATGGAGATACGCAGTATTTT. It specifies CASSSLGPDGDTQYF.

This sequence joins TRBV11-2 and TRBJ1-5; 8 positions match TRBD1. CDR3 length: 15 residues. Germline CDR1 and CDR2: SGHAT and FQNNGV. V lost 5 bases, J lost 3 bases, and 6 bases stayed unmatched. The CDR3 sequence: CASSARTGNNQPQHF. In DNA form, the CDR3 reads TGTGCCAGCAGCGCCCGGACAGGGAACAATCAGCCCCAGCATTTT.

V usage is TRBV5-6 and J usage is TRBJ2-1; possibly TRBD2 for D (6 bases). With 10 bases removed from V and 8 bases from J, the gap between germline ends came to 19 bases. The germline CDR1 and CDR2 sequences are SGHDT and YYEEEE. CDR3 length: 13 amino acids. The CDR3 DNA follows: TGTGCCGGACAAGGAGGGACGGTCGATGAGCAGTTCTTC. It specifies CAGQGGTVDEQFF.

The chain couples TRBV6-6 to TRBJ1-2, with 8 bases identical to TRBD1. V trimming: 2 bases; J trimming: 8 bases; junction bases outside the gene matches: 4. From germline, CDR1 is MNHNY and CDR2 SVGAGI (reference sequence). The length of the CDR3 is 13 residues. CDR3 nucleotides: TGTGCCAGCAGTTACCAGGGGGCGACAGGCTACACCTTC. Amino acids: CASSYQGATGYTF.

J is TRBJ2-5 and V is TRBV19; 7 bases match TRBD1. V was clipped by 6 bases and J by 3 bases; unmatched bases: 7. Per germline, CDR1 LNHDA and CDR2 SQIVND (reference sequence). This CDR3 spans 14 amino acids. As DNA, the CDR3 is TGTGCCAGTAGACCCTCCGGGACAGAAGAGACCCAGTACTTC. It is translated as CASRPSGTEETQYF.

This sequence joins TRBV11-1 and TRBJ2-2; 10 positions match TRBD2. The CDR3 loop spans 19 amino acids. Germline-derived CDR1 and CDR2 are SGHAT and FQDESV (reference sequence). The V gene end was trimmed by 5 bases and the J gene end by 1 base; junction bases not matched to a gene: 13. Written as DNA, the CDR3 is TGTGCCAGCAGCATTTTACCTCCTAGCGGGAGAAAGAACACCGGGGAGCTGTTTTTT. Its translation is CASSILPPSGRKNTGELFF.

The chain couples TRBV6-1 to TRBJ2-7; 7 bases map to TRBD1. Germline V gene data show CDR1 as MNHNS and CDR2 as SASEGT. V shed 4 bases and J 3 bases; nucleotides not matched to a gene: 3. This CDR3 contains 13 residues. CDR3 region: CASSAGQLYEQYF. The CDR3 DNA sequence: TGTGCCAGCAGTGCGGGACAGCTCTACGAGCAGTACTTC.

J is TRBJ2-7 and V is TRBV6-6, with 8 bases matching TRBD1. The CDR3 covers 12 residues. V was pared by 10 bases and J by 5 bases, with 7 bases of the junction left unmatched. Germline V gene data show CDR1 as MNHNY and CDR2 as SVGAGI (reference sequence). DNA for the CDR3: TGTGCCATCTCAGACAGGGGCCACGAGCAGTACTTC. It codes for CAISDRGHEQYF.

This chain connects TRBV7-9 to TRBJ2-3, with TRBD2 identical over 9 bases. Trimming took 4 bases from V and 5 from J; bases not matched to a gene: 10. Germline loops: CDR1 SEHNR, CDR2 FQNEAQ (reference sequence). The CDR3 length is 16 residues. DNA for the CDR3: TGTGCCAGCAGCTCCCTAGCGGGGCCCGCCGTAGATACGCAGTATTTT. Protein: CASSSLAGPAVDTQYF.